This TCR beta chain came from a study of T cells expressing NK-cell markers. Study at large: Sequencing of TCR beta repertoires drew on sorted CD3+CD56+NKG2C+, CD3+CD56+NKG2C- and CD3+CD56-NKG2C+ T cells. One of the eight sequenced donors was seronegative, whereas the other seven were HCMV-seropositive.

5'RACE template switching built TCR beta cDNA with unique molecular identifiers. TCRdb re-called the 5' RACE reads; every CDR3 protein appears as one record, without DNA. Its clone listing holds about 260,000 distinct CDR3 sequences. CDR1 and CDR2 (germline): LGHNA, YNFKEQ. There are 14 residues in the CDR3. This chain joins TRBV4-2 and TRBJ1-4; there is no DNA to check the TCRdb D call of TRBD1. The receptor was derived from a man aged 18-30 years in good health. Sample: blood T cells: a sorted CD56 or NKG2C T cell subset, CD4+ or CD8+ T cells, or bulk PBMC T cells (not recorded which). The CDR3 is CASAVGDTNEKLFF.